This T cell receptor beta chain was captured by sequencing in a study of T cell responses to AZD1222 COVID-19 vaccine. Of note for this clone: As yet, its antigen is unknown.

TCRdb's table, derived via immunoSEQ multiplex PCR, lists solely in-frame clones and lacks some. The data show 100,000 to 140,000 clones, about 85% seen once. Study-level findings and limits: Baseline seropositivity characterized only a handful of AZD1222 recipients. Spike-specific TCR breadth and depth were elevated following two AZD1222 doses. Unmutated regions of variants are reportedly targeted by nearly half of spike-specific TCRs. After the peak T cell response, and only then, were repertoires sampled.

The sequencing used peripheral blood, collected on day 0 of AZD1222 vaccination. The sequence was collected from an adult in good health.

The CDR3 loop is CASMGTQETIVQPQHF. As DNA, the CDR3 is TGTGCCAGCATGGGGACCCAGGAGACTATAGTTCAGCCCCAGCATTTT. The V gene is TRBV2, the J gene TRBJ1-5; possible D gene TRBD1, 5 bases. There are 16 residues in the CDR3. Trimming stripped 7 bases from V and 6 bases from J, with 22 bases between. The germline V gene has CDR1 SNHLY and CDR2 FYNNEI.